These T cell receptor beta chains were read from a single sample in a study of control samples from healthy donors and cancer patients. The data were produced by immunoSEQ multiplex PCR, yet TCRdb's version contains in-frame clones alone and is incomplete. The sample lists about 120,000 clones, roughly 90% occurring once. Sequenced material: blood. The receptor set was obtained from a man between 45 and 60 years old in good health. The conserved cysteine and the conserved F or W are not part of the CDR3 here.

9,TRBV4-3,ASSEGREQF
15,TRBV5-1,ASSGSGVMLNPHEQY
12,TRBV19,ASSIVDRGGPQH
11,TRBV20-1,SASPGVGYGYT
13,TRBV28,ASTIGGEITDTQY
15,TRBV24-1,ATSDLKRTGAGGELF
12,TRBV18,ASSVGQSFEKLF
13,TRBV9,ASSFGTSGGDEQF
12,TRBV29-1,SVEEGTTNEKLF
12,TRBV20-1,SASPETDTGELF
11,TRBV30,AWSVGSTNTQY
16,TRBV6-2/TRBV6-3,ASSYSTGEALLNYGYT
12,TRBV6-6,ASSYAGDPPEQY
12,TRBV6-6,ASSRTAFYNEQF
13,TRBV10-3,AITSGDRDGNTIY
11,TRBV12-3/TRBV12-4,ASSFNQYTEAF
12,TRBV7-2,ASSLAGRRNTIY
11,TRBV7-7,ASSLEGSGELF
11,TRBV10-2,ASSDRGSYGYT
13,TRBV10-1,ASRSLGQGRETQY
10,TRBV19,ASSVREGPQH
13,TRBV7-2,ASSLGAGRTETQY
17,TRBV27,ASSLPPPHRGEMNTEAF
13,TRBV5-4,ASSSAGEANYGYT
14,TRBV10-2,ASRGIGQLRNSPLH
9,TRBV20-1,SALNTGELF
18,TRBV21-1,ASSKGGGLAGALGANVLT
13,TRBV6-2/TRBV6-3,ASSLLAGGYNEQF
11,TRBV29-1,SVVPGQGNEAF
12,TRBV19,ASSIGNSNTEAF
13,TRBV9,ASSPRDYAGTEAF
11,TRBV3-1/TRBV3-2,ASSRYRTDGYT
15,TRBV7-8,ASTVGQVGNSNQPQH
11,TRBV27,ASSFGQGDTQY
12,TRBV5-1,ASSLEGAGETQY
13,TRBV5-1,ASSFAGIPNTEQY
12,TRBV30,AWRGAQGPDTQY
14,TRBV7-8,ASSLAGGFPGNTIY
14,TRBV21-1,ASSRPEVRRSHGYT
10,TRBV7-8,ASSGSSYEQY
13,TRBV3-1/TRBV3-2,ASSQKALYQETQY
12,TRBV19,ASKAGPGSYGYT
13,TRBV6-5,ASRSRTGVNTEAF
12,TRBV5-1,ASSRQGAGSGYT
14,TRBV5-1,ASSLAGVGLTDTQY
14,TRBV6-5,ASSYSSTGRNTEAF
14,TRBV14,ASSQGAGQGFHEQY
13,TRBV7-2,ASSAGQGGQETQY
13,TRBV19,ASMFGRGLSYGYT
11,TRBV30,AWAAGVNQPQH
11,TRBV19,ASSISMNTEAF
12,TRBV6-5,ASSYSGTAYEQY
10,TRBV29-1,SVGTTLTEAF